A selection of T cell receptor beta chains follows, all from one sample in a study of Graves' ophthalmopathy and Graves' hyperthyroidism. Via MiXCR, TCRdb re-called the multiplex PCR reads, giving one row per CDR3 protein. Of some 360,000 distinct CDR3 sequences in the sample, about a sixth were seen once. Sequencing was performed on peripheral blood. These receptors all come from an adult woman with stable Graves' hyperthyroidism. Both conserved end residues are part of each CDR3. The order of the fields is D gene, V gene, CDR3 protein. A D gene is named only where the DNA matches it firmly.

d_call: TRBD1
v_call: TRBV6-1
cdr3_aa: CASSEAGQGGDGYTF

d_call: TRBD1
v_call: TRBV6-2/TRBV6-3
cdr3_aa: CASSYHGTGSDEQYF

d_call: TRBD1
v_call: TRBV11-2
cdr3_aa: CASSPSSGQASYEQYF

d_call: TRBD1
v_call: TRBV6-1
cdr3_aa: CASSKDRGRSYGYTF

d_call: .
v_call: TRBV27
cdr3_aa: CASSLQGWETQYF

d_call: .
v_call: TRBV27
cdr3_aa: CASSLTGPGGYTF

d_call: TRBD2
v_call: TRBV18
cdr3_aa: CASSKELADLQETQYF

d_call: TRBD1
v_call: TRBV6-1
cdr3_aa: CASSKTGGGTEAFF

d_call: TRBD2
v_call: TRBV29-1
cdr3_aa: CSVVGLAGARYEQYF

d_call: .
v_call: TRBV12-3/TRBV12-4
cdr3_aa: CASSLGIDRVGLGEQYF

d_call: TRBD1
v_call: TRBV10-2
cdr3_aa: CASGQGRAAPLHF

d_call: .
v_call: TRBV3-1
cdr3_aa: CASSLDSGGTYEQYF

d_call: .
v_call: TRBV19
cdr3_aa: CASSMGLSGSGANVLTF

d_call: .
v_call: TRBV28
cdr3_aa: CASSPPRAGVKGTGELFF

d_call: .
v_call: TRBV20-1
cdr3_aa: CSARTRGPGTEAFF

d_call: TRBD1
v_call: TRBV30
cdr3_aa: CAWRRDRDSPLHF

d_call: .
v_call: TRBV20-1
cdr3_aa: CSAKSPGLSNQPQHF

d_call: .
v_call: TRBV3-1
cdr3_aa: CASSPRYGETQYF

d_call: .
v_call: TRBV12-3/TRBV12-4
cdr3_aa: CASDRGERGATEAFF

d_call: .
v_call: TRBV29-1
cdr3_aa: CSVVDWGQLQTQYF

d_call: TRBD2
v_call: TRBV12-3/TRBV12-4
cdr3_aa: CASSGGLAGLETQYF

d_call: .
v_call: TRBV19
cdr3_aa: CASSIRTGVSYEQYF

d_call: .
v_call: TRBV12-3/TRBV12-4
cdr3_aa: CASSSWDTGELFF